The 7 T cell receptor beta chains below come from one sample, sequenced in a study of T cell changes during pregnancy in multiple sclerosis (dated by TCRdb to between 2018 and 2021). The protocol used for the library was the immunoSEQ multiplex PCR assay. Sourced from immuneACCESS, this table was stored by TCRdb with only in-frame sequences that have V and J called. A share of the clones is absent; for the studies checked, an unresolved V gene accounts for under half, and the remainder has no known explanation. A total of about 50,000 clones appear in this sample, 85% to 95% of them only once. The ten largest clones capture more than 0.7% of the sample. The sample here was CD4+ T cells from peripheral blood mononuclear cells, taken in the third trimester of pregnancy. These receptors all come from a female donor with multiple sclerosis, enrolled in a pregnancy study.

V is TRBV5-8 and J is TRBJ1-1, with 7 bases matching TRBD1. The CDR3 has 17 amino acids. Germline V gene lookup returns CDR1 SGHTS and CDR2 YDEGEE. V dropped 2 bases and J dropped 3; count of bases not matched to a gene: 13. The CDR3 reads CASSFIGARQGHTEAFF. As DNA, the CDR3 is TGTGCCAGCAGCTTTATCGGCGCTAGACAGGGCCACACTGAAGCTTTCTTT.

The chain uses TRBV6-4 and TRBJ2-7; TRBD2 agrees at 7 bases. The V segment lost 4 bases and the J segment 3 bases; nucleotides outside the gene matches: 9. CDR3 size: 15 residues. Germline lookup yields CDR1 MRHNA and CDR2 SNTAGT. The CDR3 loop is CASSVLPGDYYEQYF. CDR3 bases: TGTGCCAGCAGTGTCCTCCCTGGGGACTACTACGAGCAGTACTTC.

The chain recombines TRBV25-1 with TRBJ1-1, with D possibly matching TRBD1 (5 bases). The germline gives CDR1 MGHDK, CDR2 SYGVNS. The CDR3 spans 14 residues. CDR3 sequence (DNA): TGTGCAACTCAGAAGGAACAGGTGAACACTGAAGCTTTCTTT. Translation gives CATQKEQVNTEAFF.

The chain couples TRBV19 to TRBJ2-2, with a weak D call TRBD1 (5 bases). The CDR3 spans 16 residues. The V gene lost 0 bases and the J gene lost 6 bases, with 14 bases spanning the gap. Looked up from germline, CDR1 is LNHDA and CDR2 is SQIVND (reference sequence). CDR3 nucleotides: TGTGCCAGTAGTATAGACCCGGGTAGGGGCGCCGGGGAGCTGTTTTTT. It yields the protein CASSIDPGRGAGELFF.

J is TRBJ1-6 and V is TRBV2; D might be TRBD1 (6 bases). Germline CDR1 SNHLY, CDR2 FYNNEI. This CDR3 has 13 amino acids. V was pared by 7 bases and J by 5 bases, with 9 bases between. The DNA of the CDR3 is TGTGCCAGCATGGGACACCATAATTCACCCCTCCACTTT. Translating gives CASMGHHNSPLHF.

J is TRBJ1-2 and V is TRBV4-3, with unresolved D. The CDR3 length is 14 residues. Germline lookup yields CDR1 LGHNA and CDR2 YSLEER. The V gene lost 0 bases and the J gene lost 3 bases, with 8 bases spanning the gap. CDR3 residues: CASSQDLSHYGYTF. CDR3 nucleotide sequence: TGCGCCAGCAGCCAAGATCTGTCCCACTATGGCTACACCTTC.

J is TRBJ2-5 and V is TRBV5-5, with a possible D match to TRBD1 (6 bases). CDR1 is SGHKS and CDR2 is YYEKEE in the germline V gene (reference sequence). Trimming shortened V by 2 bases and J by 5 bases, and 10 bases separated the two germline ends. The CDR3 has 13 amino acids. The CDR3 reads CASSFGGRETQYF. CDR3 nucleotides: TGTGCCAGCAGCTTTGGGGGCAGGGAGACCCAGTACTTC.